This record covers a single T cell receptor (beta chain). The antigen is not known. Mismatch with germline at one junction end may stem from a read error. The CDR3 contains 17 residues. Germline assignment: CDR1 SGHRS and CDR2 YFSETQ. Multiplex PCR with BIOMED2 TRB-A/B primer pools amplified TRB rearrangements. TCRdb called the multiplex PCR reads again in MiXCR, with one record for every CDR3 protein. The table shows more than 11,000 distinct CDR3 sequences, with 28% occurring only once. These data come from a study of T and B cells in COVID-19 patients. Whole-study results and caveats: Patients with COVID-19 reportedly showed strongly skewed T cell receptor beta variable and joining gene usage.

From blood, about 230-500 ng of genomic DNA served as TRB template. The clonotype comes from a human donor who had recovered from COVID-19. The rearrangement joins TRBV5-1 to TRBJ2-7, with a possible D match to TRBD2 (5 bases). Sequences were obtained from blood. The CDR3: CDSSLGISRGGGYEQYF. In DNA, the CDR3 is TGCGACAGCAGCTTGGGAATCTCCCGCGGAGGCGGATACGAGCAGTACTTC.